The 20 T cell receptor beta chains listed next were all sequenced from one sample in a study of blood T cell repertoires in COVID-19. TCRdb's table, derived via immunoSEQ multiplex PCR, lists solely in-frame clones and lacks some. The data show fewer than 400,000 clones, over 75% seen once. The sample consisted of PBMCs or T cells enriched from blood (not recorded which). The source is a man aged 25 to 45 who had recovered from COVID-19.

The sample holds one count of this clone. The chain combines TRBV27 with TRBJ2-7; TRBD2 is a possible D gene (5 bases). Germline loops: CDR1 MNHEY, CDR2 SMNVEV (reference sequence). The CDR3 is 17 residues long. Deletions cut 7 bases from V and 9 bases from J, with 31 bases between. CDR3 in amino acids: CASTQRASQSPTGGQYF. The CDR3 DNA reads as TGTGCCAGCACCCAACGCGCTAGCCAAAGTCCCACCGGAGGGCAGTACTTC.

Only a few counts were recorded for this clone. CDR3 region: CASSLGIENTEAFF. DNA of the CDR3: TGCGCCAGCAGCTTGGGTATAGAGAACACTGAAGCTTTCTTT. The chain carries TRBV5-1 and TRBJ1-1, with D unclear. Germline V gives CDR1 SGHRS, CDR2 YFSETQ. The CDR3 runs to 14 residues. Trimming took 0 bases from V and 1 from J, leaving 7 bases between them.

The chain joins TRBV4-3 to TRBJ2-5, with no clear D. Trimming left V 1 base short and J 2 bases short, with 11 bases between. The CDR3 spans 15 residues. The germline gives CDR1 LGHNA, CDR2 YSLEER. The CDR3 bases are TGCGCCAGCAGCCAAGCGTTTTCGGTGCAAGAGACCCAGTACTTC. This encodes CASSQAFSVQETQYF.

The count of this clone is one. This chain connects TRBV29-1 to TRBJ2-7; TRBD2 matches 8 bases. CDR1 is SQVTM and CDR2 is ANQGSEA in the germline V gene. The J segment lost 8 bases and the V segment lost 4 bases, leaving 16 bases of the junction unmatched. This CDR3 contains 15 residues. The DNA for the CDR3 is TGCAGCGTTGTGGCGCGAGCGGGGGATCATATCAAGCAGTACTTC. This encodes CSVVARAGDHIKQYF.

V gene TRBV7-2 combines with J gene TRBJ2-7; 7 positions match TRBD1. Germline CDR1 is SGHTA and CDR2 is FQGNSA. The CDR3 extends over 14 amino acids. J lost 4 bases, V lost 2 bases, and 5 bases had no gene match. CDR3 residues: CASSLKGAGYEQYF. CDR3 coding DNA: TGTGCCAGCAGCTTAAAGGGGGCCGGGTACGAGCAGTACTTC.

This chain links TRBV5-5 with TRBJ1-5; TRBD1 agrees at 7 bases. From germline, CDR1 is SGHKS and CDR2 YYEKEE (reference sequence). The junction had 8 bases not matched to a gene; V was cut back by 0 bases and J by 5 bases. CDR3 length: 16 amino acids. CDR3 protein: CASSLDARDSYQPQHF. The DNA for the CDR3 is TGTGCCAGCAGCTTGGATGCGCGGGACAGCTATCAGCCCCAGCATTTT.

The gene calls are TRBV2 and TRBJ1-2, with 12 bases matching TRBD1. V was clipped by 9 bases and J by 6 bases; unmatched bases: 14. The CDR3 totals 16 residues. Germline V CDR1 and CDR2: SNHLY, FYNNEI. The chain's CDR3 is CARLPGQGAGFDGYTF. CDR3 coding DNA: TGTGCCAGACTCCCGGGACAGGGGGCTGGATTCGATGGCTACACCTTC.

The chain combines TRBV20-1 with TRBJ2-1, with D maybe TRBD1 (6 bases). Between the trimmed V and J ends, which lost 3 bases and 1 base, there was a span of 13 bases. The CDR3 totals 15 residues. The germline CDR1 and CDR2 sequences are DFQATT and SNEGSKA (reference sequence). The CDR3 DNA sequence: TGCAGTGCTAGTGCAGGGGAAGTTTCCTACAATGAGCAGTTCTTC. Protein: CSASAGEVSYNEQFF.

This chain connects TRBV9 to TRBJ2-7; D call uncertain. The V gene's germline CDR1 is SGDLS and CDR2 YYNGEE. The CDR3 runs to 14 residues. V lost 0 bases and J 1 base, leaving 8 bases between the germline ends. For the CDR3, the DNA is TGTGCCAGCAGCGTAGGTCGGGTATCCTACGAGCAGTACTTC. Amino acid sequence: CASSVGRVSYEQYF.

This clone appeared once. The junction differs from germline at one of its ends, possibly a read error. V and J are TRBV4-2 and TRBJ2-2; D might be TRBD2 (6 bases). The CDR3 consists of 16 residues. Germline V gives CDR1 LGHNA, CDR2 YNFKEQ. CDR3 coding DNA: TGTGCCAGCACCCCTTGGAGGGCAGGGAACGCCGGGGAGCTGTTTTTT. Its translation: CASTPWRAGNAGELFF.

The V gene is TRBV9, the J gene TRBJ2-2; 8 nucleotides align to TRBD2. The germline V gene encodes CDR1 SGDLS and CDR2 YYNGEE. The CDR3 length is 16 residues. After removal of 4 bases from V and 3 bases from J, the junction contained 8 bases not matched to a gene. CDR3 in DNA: TGTGCCAGCAGCCCCCGGGGGGGACGGGACACCGGGGAGCTGTTTTTT. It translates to CASSPRGGRDTGELFF.

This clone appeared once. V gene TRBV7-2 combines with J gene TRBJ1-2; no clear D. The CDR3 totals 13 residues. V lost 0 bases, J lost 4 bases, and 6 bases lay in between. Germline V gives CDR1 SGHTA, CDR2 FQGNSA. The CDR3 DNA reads TGTGCCAGCAGCTTAGCAGCACGCTATGGCTACACCTTC. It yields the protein CASSLAARYGYTF.

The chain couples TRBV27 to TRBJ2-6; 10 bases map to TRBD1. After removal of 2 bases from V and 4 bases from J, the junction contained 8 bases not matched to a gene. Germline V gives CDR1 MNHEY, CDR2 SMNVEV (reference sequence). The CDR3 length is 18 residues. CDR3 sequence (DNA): TGTGCCAGCAGTTTAAAGGACAGGGGGTTGAAAGGGGCCAACGTCCTGACTTTC. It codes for CASSLKDRGLKGANVLTF.

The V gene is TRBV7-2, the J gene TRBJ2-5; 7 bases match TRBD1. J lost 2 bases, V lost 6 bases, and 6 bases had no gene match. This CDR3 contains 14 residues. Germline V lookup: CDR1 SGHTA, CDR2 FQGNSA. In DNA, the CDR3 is TGTGCCAGCAGTAAAACGACAGGGCAAGAGACCCAGTACTTC. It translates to CASSKTTGQETQYF. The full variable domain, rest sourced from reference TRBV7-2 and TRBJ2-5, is GAGVSQSPSNKVTEKGKDVELRCDPISGHTALYWYRQSLGQGLEFLIYFQGNSAPDKSGLPSDRFSAERTGGSVSTLTIQRTQQEDSAVYLCASSKTTGQETQYFGPGTRLLVL.

The CDR3 DNA follows: TGTGCCAGTAGTATAGCGGGAAGAGAAGGGGGCTACACCTTC. This encodes CASSIAGREGGYTF. The J gene is TRBJ1-2, the V gene TRBV19; no clear D gene. Looked up from germline, CDR1 is LNHDA and CDR2 is SQIVND (reference sequence). Trimming removed 1 base from V and 8 bases from J, with 14 bases in between. This CDR3 comprises 14 residues. The full variable domain, completed using reference TRBV19 and TRBJ1-2, is DGGITQSPKYLFRKEGQNVTLSCEQNLNHDAMYWYRQDPGQGLRLIYYSQIVNDFQKGDIAEGYSVSREKKESFPLTVTSAQKNPTAFYLCASSIAGREGGYTFGSGTRLTVV.

CDR3 bases: TGTGCCAGCAGCTCTGACAGGGGGCTTGGAAACACCATATATTTT. Encoded protein: CASSSDRGLGNTIYF. The chain couples TRBV9 to TRBJ1-3; 10 nucleotides line up with TRBD1. Germline V CDR1 and CDR2: SGDLS, YYNGEE. With 4 bases clipped from V and 3 bases from J, the junction kept 4 bases outside the gene matches. The CDR3 has 15 amino acids.

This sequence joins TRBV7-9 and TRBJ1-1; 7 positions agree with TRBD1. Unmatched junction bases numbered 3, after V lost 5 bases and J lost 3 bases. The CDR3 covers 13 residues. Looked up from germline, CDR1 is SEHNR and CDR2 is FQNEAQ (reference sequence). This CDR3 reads CASSRTGDTEAFF. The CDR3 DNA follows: TGTGCCAGCAGCCGAACAGGGGACACTGAAGCTTTCTTT.

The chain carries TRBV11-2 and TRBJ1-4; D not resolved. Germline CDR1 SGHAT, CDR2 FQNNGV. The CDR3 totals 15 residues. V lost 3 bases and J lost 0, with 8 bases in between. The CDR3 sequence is CASSFTDATNEKLFF. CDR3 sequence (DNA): TGTGCCAGCAGCTTTACAGATGCAACTAATGAAAAACTGTTTTTT.

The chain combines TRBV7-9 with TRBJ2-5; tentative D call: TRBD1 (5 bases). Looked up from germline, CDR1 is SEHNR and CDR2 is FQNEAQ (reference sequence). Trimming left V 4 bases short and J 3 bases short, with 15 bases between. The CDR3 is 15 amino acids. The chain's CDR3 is CASSSGDSSKETQYF. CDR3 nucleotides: TGTGCCAGCAGCTCAGGCGACAGCTCTAAAGAGACCCAGTACTTC.

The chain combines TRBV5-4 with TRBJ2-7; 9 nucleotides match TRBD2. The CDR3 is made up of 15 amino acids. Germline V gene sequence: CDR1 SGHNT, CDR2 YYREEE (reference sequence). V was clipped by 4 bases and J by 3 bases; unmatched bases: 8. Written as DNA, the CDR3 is TGTGCCAGCAGCCCCAGCGGGGGGATAGACTACGAGCAGTACTTC. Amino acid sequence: CASSPSGGIDYEQYF.